These T cell receptor beta chains were read from a single sample in a study of T cell responses to AZD1222 COVID-19 vaccine. The protocol was immunoSEQ multiplex PCR, while the TCRdb copy is restricted to in-frame clones and leaves out a portion. The sample has some 140,000 clones, 70% to 90% seen once. The specimen comprised peripheral blood, sampled 28 days after the second AZD1222 dose. The receptors were gathered from an adult who received the AZD1222 COVID-19 vaccine. CDR3s include the opening cysteine and the closing phenylalanine or tryptophan. D genes are given only for firm matches. The size entry is marked missing in some rows and otherwise reads once, few, many or a size class.

j_call v_call clone_size d_call cdr3_aa cdr3_nt
TRBJ1-2 TRBV2 . . CASWQGLNYGYTF TGTGCCAGCTGGCAAGGTCTTAACTATGGCTACACCTTC
TRBJ2-7 TRBV7-2 . TRBD1 CASSVGQGVYEQYF TGTGCCAGCAGCGTGGGACAGGGAGTTTACGAGCAGTACTTC
TRBJ2-1 TRBV4-2 . . CASSQAERPRGDEQFF TGTGCCAGCAGCCAAGCTGAGCGTCCGAGAGGGGATGAGCAGTTCTTC
TRBJ2-7 TRBV6-5 . TRBD1 CASSRGTGVYEQYF TGTGCCAGCAGTCGCGGGACAGGGGTCTACGAGCAGTACTTC
TRBJ1-1 TRBV7-2 . . CASSPQATSDEAFF TGTGCCAGCAGCCCGCAGGCGACATCAGACGAAGCTTTCTTT
TRBJ1-5 TRBV19 . TRBD1 CASSVLGQGDQPQHF TGTGCCAGTAGTGTTCTGGGACAGGGCGATCAGCCCCAGCATTTT
TRBJ2-4 TRBV19 once TRBD2 CASKGTGGPLAKNIQYF TGTGCCAGTAAAGGAACGGGGGGTCCTCTAGCCAAAAACATTCAGTACTTC
TRBJ1-2 TRBV3-1/TRBV3-2 . . CASSHSARGYGYTF TGTGCCAGCAGCCACAGTGCAAGGGGCTATGGCTACACCTTC
TRBJ2-7 TRBV7-2 few TRBD1 CASSPGTGKRNLYEQYF TGTGCCAGCAGCCCAGGGACAGGGAAGCGTAACCTCTACGAGCAGTACTTC
TRBJ2-2 TRBV28 . . CASSLRPPDPGELFF TGTGCCAGCAGTTTACGACCGCCTGACCCCGGGGAGCTGTTTTTT
TRBJ2-7 TRBV7-2 . . CASSLDLYEQYF TGTGCCAGCAGCTTAGACTTATACGAGCAGTACTTC
TRBJ2-5 TRBV10-3 . . CAISESAGLGETQYF TGTGCCATCAGTGAGTCGGCGGGGCTGGGTGAGACCCAGTACTTC
TRBJ2-7 TRBV5-4 . TRBD2 CASSLVNGRASYEQYF TGTGCCAGCAGCTTGGTGAACGGGAGGGCCTCCTACGAGCAGTACTTC
TRBJ1-2 TRBV10-3 . TRBD1 CAISAPGQGHGYTF TGTGCCATCAGTGCACCGGGACAGGGACATGGCTACACCTTC
TRBJ1-3 TRBV6-5 . . CATTASGNTIYF TGTGCCACGACAGCCTCTGGAAACACCATATATTTT
TRBJ1-1 TRBV19 . TRBD1 CASRDRGNTEAFF TGTGCCAGTCGGGACAGGGGGAACACTGAAGCTTTCTTT
TRBJ2-2 TRBV7-2 . TRBD1 CASSLISGRGFTGELFF TGTGCCAGCAGCTTAATTTCAGGCAGGGGGTTTACCGGGGAGCTGTTTTTT
TRBJ2-2 TRBV12-2 . . CASRWDPNTGELFF TGTGCAAGTCGCTGGGACCCGAACACCGGGGAGCTGTTTTTT
TRBJ1-6 TRBV7-2 . . CASSLGGTAYASPLHF TGTGCCAGCAGCTTAGGGGGGACGGCCTATGCTTCACCCCTCCACTTT
TRBJ2-7 TRBV2 . . CASKQGGTSYEQYF TGTGCCAGCAAACAAGGGGGTACGTCCTACGAGCAGTACTTC
TRBJ1-4 TRBV29-1 . TRBD1 CSVDTGTGDEKLFF TGCAGCGTCGATACCGGGACAGGGGATGAAAAACTGTTTTTT
TRBJ2-1 TRBV9 . . CASSVVGNSYNEQFF TGTGCCAGCAGCGTAGTGGGAAACTCCTACAATGAGCAGTTCTTC
TRBJ1-3 TRBV9 . . CASSVEGHGNTIYF TGTGCCAGCAGCGTAGAAGGGCATGGAAACACCATATATTTT
TRBJ1-3 TRBV7-2 . . CASRRRMTTGNTIYF TGTGCCAGCAGGCGACGGATGACAACTGGAAACACCATATATTTT
TRBJ1-1 TRBV4-3 . . CASSQGQNTEAFF TGCGCCAGCAGCCAAGGACAGAACACTGAAGCTTTCTTT
TRBJ2-2 TRBV7-7 . TRBD1 CASSRDRGLGGELFF TGTGCTAGCAGCCGGGACAGGGGATTGGGCGGGGAGCTGTTTTTT
TRBJ1-4 TRBV7-2 . . CASSFDRINEKLFF TGTGCCAGCAGCTTTGACAGGATTAATGAAAAACTGTTTTTT
TRBJ1-5 TRBV3-1/TRBV3-2 . . CASSQDTGLPQHF TGTGCCAGCAGCCAAGATACAGGGTTGCCCCAGCATTTT
TRBJ1-2 TRBV5-6 few . CASSLPGRWDGYTF TGTGCCAGCAGCTTGCCGGGGAGATGGGATGGCTACACCTTC
TRBJ1-6 TRBV7-9 . . CASSSPGSVGSPLHF TGTGCCAGCAGCTCCCCCGGATCCGTCGGTTCACCCCTCCACTTT
TRBJ1-1 TRBV19 . TRBD1 CASSPGQGKTEAFF TGTGCCAGTAGCCCCGGACAGGGAAAAACTGAAGCTTTCTTT
TRBJ2-2 TRBV13 . . CASSSYTLLMTEYTGELFF TGTGCCAGCAGCTCTTACACCCTCCTGATGACAGAATACACCGGGGAGCTGTTTTTT
TRBJ1-5 TRBV30 once TRBD1 CAWKTGKPSQPQHF TGTGCCTGGAAGACAGGGAAACCCAGTCAGCCCCAGCATTTT
TRBJ2-2 TRBV7-9 . . CASSFGGTGELFF TGTGCCAGCAGCTTTGGGGGCACCGGGGAGCTGTTTTTT
TRBJ2-1 TRBV5-4 . . CASSPYDSAYNEQFF TGTGCCAGCAGCCCCTATGACTCAGCTTACAATGAGCAGTTCTTC
TRBJ2-7 TRBV3-1/TRBV3-2 . . CASSQGRGFYEQYF TGTGCCAGCAGCCAAGGGAGGGGGTTCTACGAGCAGTACTTC
TRBJ1-5 TRBV7-8 . . CASSLSSRGNQPQHF TGTGCCAGCAGCTTATCCTCAAGAGGCAATCAGCCCCAGCATTTT
TRBJ2-7 TRBV30 . . CASAALQYF TGTGCCTCCGCGGCCCTGCAGTACTTC
TRBJ1-2 TRBV13 . . CASSPTTPMTASNYGYTF TGTGCCAGCAGCCCTACGACGCCTATGACAGCCTCTAACTATGGCTACACCTTC
TRBJ2-3 TRBV4-1 . TRBD2 CASSPYRGGGTSTDTQYF TGCGCCAGCAGCCCCTATAGGGGCGGGGGGACCTCTACAGATACGCAGTATTTT
TRBJ1-1 TRBV5-6 . . CASSSGGIGVMNTEAFF TGTGCCAGCAGTTCAGGCGGGATAGGGGTGATGAACACTGAAGCTTTCTTT
TRBJ1-5 TRBV6-2/TRBV6-3 . . CASSRYSNQPQHF TGTGCCAGCAGCCGATATAGCAATCAGCCCCAGCATTTT
TRBJ1-1 TRBV5-5 . TRBD1 CASSLYTGALTEAFF TGTGCCAGCAGCTTGTATACAGGGGCACTCACTGAAGCTTTCTTT
TRBJ1-2 TRBV18 . . CASSPVAADPTNYGYTF TGTGCCAGCTCACCGGTCGCAGCTGATCCGACTAACTATGGCTACACCTTC
TRBJ2-5 TRBV10-1 . . CASSLRQGETQYF TGCGCCAGCAGTCTTCGGCAGGGAGAGACCCAGTACTTC
TRBJ2-1 TRBV2 . . CASSEVSSYNEQFF TGTGCCAGCAGTGAAGTGAGCTCCTACAATGAGCAGTTCTTC
TRBJ2-1 TRBV2 . TRBD1 CASRGTGYNEQFF TGTGCCAGCAGGGGGACAGGATACAATGAGCAGTTCTTC
TRBJ1-6 TRBV7-2 few . CASSLGMGSYSPLHF TGTGCCAGCAGCTTAGGAATGGGGAGTTATTCACCCCTCCACTTT
TRBJ2-7 TRBV5-4 . . CASSVGTVYEQYF TGTGCCAGCAGCGTTGGGACCGTCTACGAGCAGTACTTC